The rows below give T cell receptor beta chains drawn from one sample of a study of early T cells in non-severe SARS-CoV-2 infection. TCRdb recomputed calls from the 5' RACE reads with MiXCR, one row per CDR3 protein. The repertoire consists of some 26,000 distinct CDR3 sequences, with less than 4.5% occurring once and the leading ten covering roughly 5.5%. What was sequenced was whole blood. These receptors all stem from an adult who was a healthcare worker with PCR-confirmed SARS-CoV-2 infection or an uninfected control (not recorded which). The CDR3 runs from the conserved cysteine through the conserved F or W. Each record gives: D gene, CDR3 length, clone size, J gene, V gene, CDR3 DNA, CDR3 protein. The D gene is left open where the match is weak. Expanded clones get a size class; other rows say once, few or many, or leave the size out.

TRBD1,16,many,TRBJ1-1,TRBV12-3/TRBV12-4,TGTGCCAGCAGTTTGGACAGGGGACCGGTGGGCACTGAAGCTTTCTTT,CASSLDRGPVGTEAFF
NA,17,many,TRBJ1-1,TRBV6-2/TRBV6-3,TGTGCCAGCAGTTACTCCAATTGGCCTCCACAACGGGCTGAAGCTTTCTTT,CASSYSNWPPQRAEAFF
NA,12,NA,TRBJ2-2,TRBV29-1,TGCAGCGTTAAGGCGCGTGTCGGGGAGCTGTTTTTT,CSVKARVGELFF
TRBD1,15,many,TRBJ2-7,TRBV6-1,TGTGCCAGCAGTGACTTGGACAGGAATACCTACGAGCAGTACTTC,CASSDLDRNTYEQYF
NA,13,many,TRBJ2-2,TRBV7-3,TGTGCCAGCAGCTTAGTGGAAACCGGGGAGCTGTTTTTT,CASSLVETGELFF
TRBD2,17,many,TRBJ2-3,TRBV7-2,TGTGCCAGCAGCTTAGCCCTAGCGGGGGGGTTCACAGATACGCAGTATTTT,CASSLALAGGFTDTQYF
TRBD2,14,NA,TRBJ2-7,TRBV9,TGTGCCAGCAGCACTAGCGCCATTTCCTACGAGCAGTACTTC,CASSTSAISYEQYF
NA,15,many,TRBJ1-5,TRBV20-1,TGCAGTGCTATTAAGGGGTTGGTGGGGAATCAGCCCCAGCATTTT,CSAIKGLVGNQPQHF
NA,13,many,TRBJ1-2,TRBV20-1,TGCAGTGCTAGAGACCAGGACAACTATGGCTACACCTTC,CSARDQDNYGYTF
NA,12,few,TRBJ2-2,TRBV19,TGTGCCAGTAGCAGGGGTTCTGGGGAGCTGTTTTTT,CASSRGSGELFF
TRBD2,15,many,TRBJ2-2,TRBV4-1,TGCGCCAGCAGCCCCTTAGCCGGGGGGGCCGGGGAGCTGTTTTTT,CASSPLAGGAGELFF
TRBD1,16,few,TRBJ2-2,TRBV15,TGTGCCACCAGCAGCCTCGGGACAGGGGACACCGGGGAGCTGTTTTTT,CATSSLGTGDTGELFF
TRBD1,15,many,TRBJ1-6,TRBV5-4,TGTGCCAGCAGCACCAGGGACAGCTCAGGATCACCCCTCCACTTT,CASSTRDSSGSPLHF
NA,12,many,TRBJ1-5,TRBV19,TGTGCCAGTAGTATCGGGCAGCAGCCCCAGCATTTT,CASSIGQQPQHF
NA,13,many,TRBJ2-4,TRBV5-1,TGCGCCAGCAGCTTGAAACAGGCGAACATTCAGTACTTC,CASSLKQANIQYF
NA,11,NA,TRBJ1-2,TRBV29-1,TGCAGCGTTCGGGCCGAAGATGGCTACACCTTC,CSVRAEDGYTF
NA,13,few,TRBJ1-1,TRBV12-5,TGTGCTAGTGGCTCATCAGGGACAACTGAAGCTTTCTTT,CASGSSGTTEAFF
TRBD1,17,NA,TRBJ1-2,TRBV20-1,TGCAGTGCTAGAGATCTCTCGGCACAGGGGGCTCTCTATGGCTACACCTTC,CSARDLSAQGALYGYTF
NA,16,many,TRBJ2-2,TRBV7-2,TGTGCCAGCAGCCTCCAAGGGGTAGGAAACACCGGGGAGCTGTTTTTT,CASSLQGVGNTGELFF
NA,13,many,TRBJ2-2,TRBV29-1,TGCAGCGGTTCTATTCGGGGGATCGGGGAGCTGTTTTTT,CSGSIRGIGELFF
NA,14,NA,TRBJ2-1,TRBV11-2,TGTGCCAGCAGCTACAATTCGGCGGGCGATGAGCAGTTCTTC,CASSYNSAGDEQFF
TRBD1,12,NA,TRBJ1-2,TRBV30,TGTGCCTTAACAGGGGGTGACTATGGCTACACCTTC,CALTGGDYGYTF
TRBD2,16,many,TRBJ2-5,TRBV11-3,TGTGCCAGCAGCTTAAGGCTAGCGGGGACACAAGAGACCCAGTACTTC,CASSLRLAGTQETQYF
TRBD1,13,many,TRBJ1-2,TRBV12-3/TRBV12-4,TGTGCCAGCAGGCGTCAGGGGGCGAGTGGCTACACCTTC,CASRRQGASGYTF
NA,15,many,TRBJ2-6,TRBV28,TGTGCCAGCAGTTTAGCTGACGATTGGGCCAACGTCCTGACTTTC,CASSLADDWANVLTF
NA,16,many,TRBJ2-1,TRBV5-5,TGTGCCAGCAGCTTGATGAACGGCAGGGCAGGAAATGAGCAGTTCTTC,CASSLMNGRAGNEQFF
TRBD1,14,many,TRBJ2-3,TRBV29-1,TGCAGCGTAGAGACAGGGGAGCGCACAGATACGCAGTATTTT,CSVETGERTDTQYF
NA,17,many,TRBJ1-2,TRBV4-3,TGCGCCAGCAGCCAAGTAATAGGAGTGGGTTCTGGCTATGGCTACACCTTC,CASSQVIGVGSGYGYTF
TRBD2,18,many,TRBJ2-1,TRBV5-8,TGTGCCAGCAGCTTCGCCCGGACTAGCGGGGGGGGCGTCTATGAGCAGTTCTTC,CASSFARTSGGGVYEQFF
TRBD1,18,many,TRBJ2-1,TRBV4-3,TGCGCCAGCAGCCAAGATATCCCGACAGGGATTGATTACAATGAGCAGTTCTTC,CASSQDIPTGIDYNEQFF
NA,12,many,TRBJ2-7,TRBV20-1,TGCAGTGCTTATCGACAGACCTACGAGCAGTACTTC,CSAYRQTYEQYF
NA,11,many,TRBJ1-1,TRBV20-1,TGCAGTGCTAAGGGGCTATCTGAAGCTTTCTTT,CSAKGLSEAFF
TRBD2,17,large,TRBJ2-3,TRBV28,TGTGCCAGCAGTTTAGAGTCTAGCGGGGGAGCCACAGATACGCAGTATTTT,CASSLESSGGATDTQYF
NA,15,many,TRBJ2-2,TRBV4-3,TGCGCCAGCAGCCAATGGACTCGTAACACCGGGGAGCTGTTTTTT,CASSQWTRNTGELFF
NA,14,many,TRBJ1-5,TRBV19,TGTGCCAGTAGACCGATAAATTCGGAGCAGCCCCAGCATTTT,CASRPINSEQPQHF
NA,13,NA,TRBJ1-6,TRBV5-8,TGTGCCAGCAGCTTCGTCAGGGTTTCACCCCTCCACTTT,CASSFVRVSPLHF
NA,12,many,TRBJ1-1,TRBV6-2/TRBV6-3,TGTGCCAGCAGGGAGGGAAGGACTGAAGCTTTCTTT,CASREGRTEAFF
NA,14,many,TRBJ1-4,TRBV29-1,TGCAGCGTTGAAGACGGTATCATCCGGGAAAAACTGTTTTTT,CSVEDGIIREKLFF
NA,13,many,TRBJ2-1,TRBV6-2/TRBV6-3,TGTGCCAGCAGTTACTCGCTAGGCAATGAGCAGTTCTTC,CASSYSLGNEQFF
NA,12,many,TRBJ2-1,TRBV7-2,TGTGCCAGCAGCGTACTAGCCCAAGAGCAGTTCTTC,CASSVLAQEQFF
TRBD1,14,few,TRBJ1-2,TRBV4-3,TGCGCCAGCAGCGTGGGGACAGGGGACTATGGCTACACCTTC,CASSVGTGDYGYTF
NA,17,many,TRBJ1-5,TRBV4-2,TGTGCCAGCAGCCAAGATTTATCCAGGGACGCCAATCAGCCCCAGCATTTT,CASSQDLSRDANQPQHF
NA,12,many,TRBJ2-3,TRBV20-1,TGCAGTGCTACCTCTAGCACAGATACGCAGTATTTT,CSATSSTDTQYF
TRBD1,14,many,TRBJ2-5,TRBV12-3/TRBV12-4,TGTGCCAGCAGTTTCGGACAGGTCGGCGAGACCCAGTACTTC,CASSFGQVGETQYF
NA,14,many,TRBJ1-1,TRBV12-3/TRBV12-4,TGTGCCAGCAGTTTCGGGTGGGCCAACACTGAAGCTTTCTTT,CASSFGWANTEAFF
NA,13,medium-sized,TRBJ1-2,TRBV18,TGTGCCAGCTCACCCGACAGAAACTATGGCTACACCTTC,CASSPDRNYGYTF
TRBD2,14,NA,TRBJ2-1,TRBV2,TGTGCCATCCGGACTAGCGGGGGGGCAAATGAGCAGTTCTTC,CAIRTSGGANEQFF
NA,15,many,TRBJ2-2,TRBV20-1,TGCAGTGCTCCCCTGGGGGGGGGCATCACCGGGGAGCTGTTTTTT,CSAPLGGGITGELFF
NA,13,many,TRBJ2-3,TRBV9,TGTGCCAGCAGCCCGGATCCCACAGATACGCAGTATTTT,CASSPDPTDTQYF
NA,14,few,TRBJ2-3,TRBV25-1,TGTGCCAGCAGTGGCCCCAGGGGCACAGATACGCAGTATTTT,CASSGPRGTDTQYF
NA,17,many,TRBJ2-3,TRBV11-2,TGTGCCAGCAGTCGGAGAGTTCCTAGTCACAGCACAGATACGCAGTATTTT,CASSRRVPSHSTDTQYF
NA,15,many,TRBJ2-2,TRBV12-3/TRBV12-4,TGTGCCAGCAGTTCTACAGGGTACAACACCGGGGAGCTGTTTTTT,CASSSTGYNTGELFF
NA,13,many,TRBJ2-2,TRBV19,TGTGCCAGTAGTATAGTTTTCGGCGGGGAGCTGTTTTTT,CASSIVFGGELFF